The text below deals with one T cell receptor beta chain. The antigen is undetermined. The CDR3 is 17 residues long. The trim removed 4 bases at V and 1 base at J, leaving 7 bases unmatched. Germline V gene lookup returns CDR1 MNHNY and CDR2 SVGAGI (reference sequence). This specimen belongs to a study of T-cell memory formation after mild COVID-19. Study-level points and caveats: The finding that pre-infection memory included some responding clones suggested that cross-reactive memory joined. Clones which contracted sat mainly in CM and EM if CD4+, and in EMRA if CD8+.

The authors produced TCR alpha and TCR beta cDNA libraries with sample barcodes and UMIs by 5'RACE using constant-segment primers. TCRdb redid the calling of the 5' RACE reads with MiXCR, one entry per CDR3 protein. The sample shows a few hundred thousand distinct CDR3 sequences, approximately 15% of them seen only once. The rearrangement uses TRBV6-6 and TRBJ2-5; 12 nucleotides line up with TRBD2. This TCR derives from a man younger than 30 who had mild COVID-19 (a few samples of this study predate the infection). Cell type and time point are not known. Sequencing was carried out using PBMCs or a T cell subset sorted from them (not recorded which). The CDR3 sequence: CASSSASGGASQETQYF. The CDR3 region has the DNA TGTGCCAGCAGTTCAGCTAGCGGGGGGGCTTCCCAAGAGACCCAGTACTTC.